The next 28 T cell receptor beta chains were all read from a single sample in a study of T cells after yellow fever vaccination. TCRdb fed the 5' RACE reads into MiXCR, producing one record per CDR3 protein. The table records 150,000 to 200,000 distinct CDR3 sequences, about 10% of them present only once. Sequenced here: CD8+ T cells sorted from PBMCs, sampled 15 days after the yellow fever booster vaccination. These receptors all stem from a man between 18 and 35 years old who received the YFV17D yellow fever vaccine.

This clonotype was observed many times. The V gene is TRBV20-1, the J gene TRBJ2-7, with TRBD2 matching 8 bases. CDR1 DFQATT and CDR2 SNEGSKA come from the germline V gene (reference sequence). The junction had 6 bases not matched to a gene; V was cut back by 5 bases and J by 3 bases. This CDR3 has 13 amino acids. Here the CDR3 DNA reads TGCAGTGCTTCTCGGGGGGGCCTCTACGAGCAGTACTTC. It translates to CSASRGGLYEQYF.

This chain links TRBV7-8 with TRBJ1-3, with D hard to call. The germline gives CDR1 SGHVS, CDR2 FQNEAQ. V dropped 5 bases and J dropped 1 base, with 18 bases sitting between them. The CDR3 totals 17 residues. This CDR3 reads CASSAGRRPSSGNTIYF. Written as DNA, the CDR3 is TGTGCCAGCAGCGCCGGTCGTAGGCCTTCTTCTGGAAACACCATATATTTT.

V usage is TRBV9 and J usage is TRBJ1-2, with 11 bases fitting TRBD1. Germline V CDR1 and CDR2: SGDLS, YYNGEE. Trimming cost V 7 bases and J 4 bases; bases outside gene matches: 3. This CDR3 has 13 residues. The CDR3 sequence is CASGQGAGYGYTF. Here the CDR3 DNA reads TGTGCCAGCGGACAGGGGGCGGGCTATGGCTACACCTTC.

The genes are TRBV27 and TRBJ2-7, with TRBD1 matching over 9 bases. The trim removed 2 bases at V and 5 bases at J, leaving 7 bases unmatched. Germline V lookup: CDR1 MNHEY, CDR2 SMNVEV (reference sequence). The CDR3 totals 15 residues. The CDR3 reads CASSLVRDREDEQYF. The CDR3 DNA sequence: TGTGCCAGCAGTTTAGTCAGGGACAGGGAAGACGAGCAGTACTTC.

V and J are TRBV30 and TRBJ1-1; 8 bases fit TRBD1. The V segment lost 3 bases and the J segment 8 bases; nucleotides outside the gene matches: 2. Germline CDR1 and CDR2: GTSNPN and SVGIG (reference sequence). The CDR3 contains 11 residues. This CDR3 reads CAWRDRAEAFF. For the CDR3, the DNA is TGTGCCTGGAGGGACAGGGCAGAAGCTTTCTTT.

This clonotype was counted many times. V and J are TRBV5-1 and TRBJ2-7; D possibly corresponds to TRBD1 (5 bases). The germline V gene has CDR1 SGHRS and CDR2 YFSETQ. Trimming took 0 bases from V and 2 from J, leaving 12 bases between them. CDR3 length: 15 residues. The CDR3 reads CASSLGPGMAYEQYF. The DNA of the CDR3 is TGCGCCAGCAGCTTGGGTCCAGGGATGGCCTACGAGCAGTACTTC.

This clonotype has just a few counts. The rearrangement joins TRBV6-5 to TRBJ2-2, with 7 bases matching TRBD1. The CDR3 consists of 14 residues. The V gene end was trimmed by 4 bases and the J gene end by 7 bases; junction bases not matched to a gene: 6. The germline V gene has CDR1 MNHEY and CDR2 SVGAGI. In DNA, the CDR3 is TGTGCCAGCAGTTTGACAGGGATCGGCGGGGAGCTGTTTTTT. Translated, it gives CASSLTGIGGELFF.

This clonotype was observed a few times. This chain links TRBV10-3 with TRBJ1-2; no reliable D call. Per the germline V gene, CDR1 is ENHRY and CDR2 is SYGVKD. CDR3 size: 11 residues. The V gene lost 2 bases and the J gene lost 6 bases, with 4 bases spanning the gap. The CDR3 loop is CAISEMDGYTF. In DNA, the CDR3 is TGTGCCATCAGTGAGATGGATGGCTACACCTTC.

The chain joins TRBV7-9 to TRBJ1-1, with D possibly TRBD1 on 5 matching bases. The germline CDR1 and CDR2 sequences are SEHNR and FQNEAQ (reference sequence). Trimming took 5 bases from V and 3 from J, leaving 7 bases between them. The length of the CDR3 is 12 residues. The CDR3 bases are TGTGCCAGCAGCCCGGGGGACACTGAAGCTTTCTTT. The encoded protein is CASSPGDTEAFF.

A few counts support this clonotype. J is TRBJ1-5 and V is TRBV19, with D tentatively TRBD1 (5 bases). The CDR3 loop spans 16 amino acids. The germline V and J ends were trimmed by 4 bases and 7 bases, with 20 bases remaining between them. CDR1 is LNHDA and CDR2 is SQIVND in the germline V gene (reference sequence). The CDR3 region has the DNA TGTGCCAGTAGTAATCTTGGCAGGGAGGTTGGGCAGCCCCAGCATTTT. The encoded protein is CASSNLGREVGQPQHF.

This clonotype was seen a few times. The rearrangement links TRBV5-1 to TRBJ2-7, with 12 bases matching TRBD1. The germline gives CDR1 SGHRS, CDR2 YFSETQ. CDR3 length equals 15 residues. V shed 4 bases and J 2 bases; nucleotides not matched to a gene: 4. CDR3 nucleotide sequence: TGCGCCAGCAGCCCCGGGACAGGGGGCACCTACGAGCAGTACGTC. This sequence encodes CASSPGTGGTYEQYV.

The CDR3 sequence: CASSLAYGYTF. DNA of the CDR3: TGTGCCAGCAGCTTAGCCTATGGCTACACCTTC. The chain has TRBV6-6 and TRBJ1-2; the D is unclear. Germline CDR1 is MNHNY and CDR2 is SVGAGI (reference sequence). The CDR3 covers 11 residues. The V end was cut by 6 bases, the J end by 4 bases, with 6 bases between.

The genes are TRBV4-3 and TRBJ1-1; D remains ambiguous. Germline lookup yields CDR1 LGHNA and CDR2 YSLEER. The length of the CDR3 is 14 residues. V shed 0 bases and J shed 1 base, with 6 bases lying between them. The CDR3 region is CASSQESRNTEAFF. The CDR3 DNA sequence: TGCGCCAGCAGCCAAGAGTCAAGGAACACTGAAGCTTTCTTT.

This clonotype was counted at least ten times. The chain's CDR3 is CASSFVRLIGETQYF. The CDR3, as DNA: TGTGCCAGCAGCTTTGTACGCCTAATCGGCGAGACCCAGTACTTC. The chain recombines TRBV11-2 with TRBJ2-5; no clear D gene. This CDR3 is 15 amino acids long. CDR1 and CDR2 from the germline V gene are SGHAT and FQNNGV. Trimming took 3 bases from V and 5 from J, leaving 16 bases between them.

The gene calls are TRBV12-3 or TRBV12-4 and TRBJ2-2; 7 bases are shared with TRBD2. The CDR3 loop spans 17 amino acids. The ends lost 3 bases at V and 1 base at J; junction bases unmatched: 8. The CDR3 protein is CASSLGLAAKNTGELFF. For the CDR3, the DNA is TGTGCCAGCAGTTTGGGGCTAGCGGCCAAGAACACCGGGGAGCTGTTTTTT.

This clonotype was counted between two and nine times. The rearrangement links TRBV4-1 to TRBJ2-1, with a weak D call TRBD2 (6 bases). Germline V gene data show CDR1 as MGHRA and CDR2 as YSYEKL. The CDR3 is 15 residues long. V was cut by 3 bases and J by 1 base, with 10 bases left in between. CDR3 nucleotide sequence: TGCGCCAGCAGCCAGATGGGGGGTTCCTACAATGAGCAGTTCTTC. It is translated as CASSQMGGSYNEQFF.

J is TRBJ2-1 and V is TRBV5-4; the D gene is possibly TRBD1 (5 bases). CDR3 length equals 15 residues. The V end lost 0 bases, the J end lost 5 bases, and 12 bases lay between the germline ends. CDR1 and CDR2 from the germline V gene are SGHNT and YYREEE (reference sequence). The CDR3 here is CASSLGGPAHNEQFF. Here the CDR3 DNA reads TGTGCCAGCAGCTTGGGGGGCCCTGCGCACAATGAGCAGTTCTTC.

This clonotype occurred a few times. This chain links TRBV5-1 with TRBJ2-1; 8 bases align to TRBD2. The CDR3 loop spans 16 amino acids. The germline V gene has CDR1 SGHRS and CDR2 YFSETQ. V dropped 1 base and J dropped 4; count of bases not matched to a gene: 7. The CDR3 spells CASSLWAAGDYNEQFF. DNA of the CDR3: TGCGCCAGCAGCTTGTGGGCAGCGGGGGATTACAATGAGCAGTTCTTC.

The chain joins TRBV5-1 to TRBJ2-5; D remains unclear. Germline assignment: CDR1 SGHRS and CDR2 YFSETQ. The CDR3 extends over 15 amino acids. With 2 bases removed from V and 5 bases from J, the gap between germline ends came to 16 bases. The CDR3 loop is CASSFDLGYWETQYF. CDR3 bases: TGCGCCAGCAGCTTTGATCTAGGGTACTGGGAGACCCAGTACTTC.

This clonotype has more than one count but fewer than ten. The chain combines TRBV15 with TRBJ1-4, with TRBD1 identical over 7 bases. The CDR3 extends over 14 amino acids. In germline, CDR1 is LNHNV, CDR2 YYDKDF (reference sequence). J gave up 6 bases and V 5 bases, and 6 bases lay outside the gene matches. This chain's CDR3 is CATSGVRGYEKLFF. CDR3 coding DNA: TGTGCCACCAGCGGCGTCAGGGGGTATGAAAAACTGTTTTTT.

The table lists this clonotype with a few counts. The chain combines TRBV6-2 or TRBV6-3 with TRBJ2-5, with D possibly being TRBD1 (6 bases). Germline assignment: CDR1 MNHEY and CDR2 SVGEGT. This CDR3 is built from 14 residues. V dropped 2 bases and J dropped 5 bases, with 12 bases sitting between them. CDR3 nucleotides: TGTGCCAGCAGTTACCTCAGGGGCGAGGAGACCCAGTACTTC. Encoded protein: CASSYLRGEETQYF.

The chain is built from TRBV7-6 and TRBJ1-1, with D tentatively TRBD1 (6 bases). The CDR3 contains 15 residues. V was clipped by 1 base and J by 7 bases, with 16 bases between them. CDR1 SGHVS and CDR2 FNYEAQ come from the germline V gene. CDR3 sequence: CASSLGGGTIDEAFF. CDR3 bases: TGTGCCAGCAGCTTAGGTGGAGGGACAATTGATGAAGCTTTCTTT.

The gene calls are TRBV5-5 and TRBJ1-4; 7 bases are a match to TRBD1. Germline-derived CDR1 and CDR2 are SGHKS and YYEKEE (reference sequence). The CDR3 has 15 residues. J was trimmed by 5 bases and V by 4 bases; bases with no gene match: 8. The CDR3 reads CASSGTTGWNEKLFF. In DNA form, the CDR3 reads TGTGCCAGCAGCGGGACGACAGGGTGGAATGAAAAACTGTTTTTT. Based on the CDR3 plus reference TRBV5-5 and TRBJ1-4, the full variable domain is DAGVTQSPTHLIKTRGQQVTLRCSPISGHKSVSWYQQVLGQGPQFIFQYYEKEERGRGNFPDRFSARQFPNYSSELNVNALLLGDSALYLCASSGTTGWNEKLFFGSGTQLSVL.

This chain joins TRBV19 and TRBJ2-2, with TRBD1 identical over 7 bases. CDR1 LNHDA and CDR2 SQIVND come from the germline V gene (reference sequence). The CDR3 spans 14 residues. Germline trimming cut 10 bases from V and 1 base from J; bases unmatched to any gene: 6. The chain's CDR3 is CAIQGDLNTGELFF. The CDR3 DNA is TGTGCCATTCAGGGGGATTTGAACACCGGGGAGCTGTTTTTT.

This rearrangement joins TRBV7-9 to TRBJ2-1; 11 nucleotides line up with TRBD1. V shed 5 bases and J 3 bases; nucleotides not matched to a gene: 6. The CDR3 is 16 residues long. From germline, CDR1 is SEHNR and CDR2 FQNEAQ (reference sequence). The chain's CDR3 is CASSESGTGGYNEQFF. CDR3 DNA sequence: TGTGCCAGCAGCGAATCCGGGACAGGGGGCTACAATGAGCAGTTCTTC.

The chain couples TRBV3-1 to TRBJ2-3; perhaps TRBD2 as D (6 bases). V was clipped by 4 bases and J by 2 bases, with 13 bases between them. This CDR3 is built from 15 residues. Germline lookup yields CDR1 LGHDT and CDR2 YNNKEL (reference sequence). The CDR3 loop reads CASSPGLRFTDTQYF. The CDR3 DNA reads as TGTGCCAGCAGCCCGGGACTCCGATTCACAGATACGCAGTATTTT.

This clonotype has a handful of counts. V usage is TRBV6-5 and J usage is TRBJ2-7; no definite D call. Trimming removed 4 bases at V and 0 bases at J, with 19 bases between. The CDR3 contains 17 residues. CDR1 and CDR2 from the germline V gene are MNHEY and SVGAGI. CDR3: CASSLTGWAQVSYEQYF. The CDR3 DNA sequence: TGTGCCAGCAGTTTGACTGGGTGGGCCCAAGTCTCCTACGAGCAGTACTTC.

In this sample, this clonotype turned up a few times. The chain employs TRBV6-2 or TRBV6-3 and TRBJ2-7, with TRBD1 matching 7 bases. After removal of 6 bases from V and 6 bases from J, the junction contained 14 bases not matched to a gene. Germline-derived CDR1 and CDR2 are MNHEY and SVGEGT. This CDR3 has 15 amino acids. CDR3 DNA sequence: TGTGCCAGCAGCCTACCTTACAGGGGAAGGTTCGAGCAGTACTTC. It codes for CASSLPYRGRFEQYF.